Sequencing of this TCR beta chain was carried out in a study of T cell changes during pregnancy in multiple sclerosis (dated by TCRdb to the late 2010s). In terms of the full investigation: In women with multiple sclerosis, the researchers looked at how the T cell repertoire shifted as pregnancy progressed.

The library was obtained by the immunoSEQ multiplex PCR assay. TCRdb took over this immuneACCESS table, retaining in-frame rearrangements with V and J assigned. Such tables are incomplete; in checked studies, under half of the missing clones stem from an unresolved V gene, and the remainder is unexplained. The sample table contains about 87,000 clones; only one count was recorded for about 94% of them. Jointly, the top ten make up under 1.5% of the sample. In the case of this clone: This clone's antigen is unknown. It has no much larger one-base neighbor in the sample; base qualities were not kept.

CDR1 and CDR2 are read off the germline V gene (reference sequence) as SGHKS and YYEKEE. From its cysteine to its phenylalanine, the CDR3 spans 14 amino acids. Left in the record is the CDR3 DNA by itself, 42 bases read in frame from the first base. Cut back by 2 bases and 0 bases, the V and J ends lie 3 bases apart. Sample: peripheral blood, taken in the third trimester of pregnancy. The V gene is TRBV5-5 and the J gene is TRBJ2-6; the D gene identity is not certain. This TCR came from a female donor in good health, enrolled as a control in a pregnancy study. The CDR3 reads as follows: CASSFNSGANVLTF. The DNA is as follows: TGTGCCAGCAGCTTTAACTCTGGGGCCAACGTCCTGACTTTC.